The next 19 T cell receptor beta chains were all read from a single sample in a study of cytomegalovirus exposure and HLA in healthy donors. PCR amplification relied on 60 Vbeta primers (plus 13 Jbeta primers). The repertoire was sequenced with immunoSEQ multiplex PCR; TCRdb's copy has only in-frame clones and lacks some. The table has some 130,000 clones, roughly 82% seen once; the top ten hold approximately 4.2%. Input material: PBMCs. The receptors were gathered from a male donor in good health and CMV-seropositive.

The chain has TRBV29-1 and TRBJ2-3, with TRBD1 matching over 9 bases. Germline V lookup: CDR1 SQVTM, CDR2 ANQGSEA. The CDR3 runs to 15 residues. With 2 bases clipped from V and 1 base from J, the junction kept 4 bases outside the gene matches. This CDR3 reads CSVEPRTGGTDTQYF. CDR3 nucleotides: TGCAGCGTTGAACCCAGGACAGGGGGCACAGATACGCAGTATTTT.

The V and J genes are TRBV7-6 and TRBJ2-7; D is uncertain. The CDR3 is 13 residues long. Trimming removed 5 bases at V and 2 bases at J, with 10 bases between. Germline loops: CDR1 SGHVS, CDR2 FNYEAQ. CDR3 sequence reads: CASSRSSTYEQYF. As DNA, the CDR3 is TGTGCCAGCAGCCGTAGCAGTACCTACGAGCAGTACTTC.

This chain links TRBV2 with TRBJ1-1; D possibly corresponds to TRBD1 (6 bases). Germline V gives CDR1 SNHLY, CDR2 FYNNEI. This CDR3 region has 17 residues. Trimming cost V 3 bases and J 4 bases, with 21 bases left between them. CDR3: CASSDRQARQSGTEAFF. DNA for the CDR3: TGTGCCAGCAGTGATCGACAGGCAAGACAGTCGGGCACTGAAGCTTTCTTT.

This chain uses TRBV5-4 with TRBJ2-7; a weak D match, TRBD1 (5 bases). From germline, CDR1 is SGHNT and CDR2 YYREEE (reference sequence). CDR3 length equals 15 residues. The V end was cut by 4 bases, the J end by 3 bases, with 17 bases between. The CDR3 sequence: CASSISFDRNYEQYF. Written as DNA, the CDR3 is TGTGCCAGCAGCATCTCGTTTGACAGAAACTACGAGCAGTACTTC.

This chain connects TRBV28 to TRBJ1-1; D is unresolved. The CDR3 runs to 13 residues. CDR1 MDHEN and CDR2 SYDVKM come from the germline V gene. Trimming stripped 6 bases from V and 0 bases from J, with 8 bases between. The CDR3: CASSGLMNTEAFF. CDR3 coding DNA: TGTGCCAGCAGCGGACTCATGAACACTGAAGCTTTCTTT. Based on the CDR3 plus reference TRBV28 and TRBJ1-1, the full variable domain is DVKVTQSSRYLVKRTGEKVFLECVQDMDHENMFWYRQDPGLGLRLIYFSYDVKMKEKGDIPEGYSVSREKKERFSLILESASTNQTSMYLCASSGLMNTEAFFGQGTRLTVV.

To note about this clone: At one end, the junction sequence differs from germline, possibly due to a read error. The V gene is TRBV5-1, the J gene TRBJ2-5, with D tentatively TRBD1 (6 bases). The CDR3 sequence is 16 residues long. Germline V lookup: CDR1 SGHRS, CDR2 YFSETQ. CDR3 region: CASSPRMGYRDTGKDF. The DNA for the CDR3 is TGCGCCAGCAGCCCCCGAATGGGTTACCGGGACACGGGTAAGGACTTC.

This rearrangement joins TRBV11-2 to TRBJ2-7; D may be TRBD1 (6 bases). The V end lost 1 base, the J end lost 3 bases, and 13 bases lay between the germline ends. CDR1 is SGHAT, CDR2 FQNNGV, per germline. The CDR3 extends over 15 amino acids. CDR3 amino acids: CASSLGQVTFYEQYF. The CDR3 nucleotides read TGTGCCAGCAGCTTAGGACAGGTTACATTCTACGAGCAGTACTTC.

The chain links TRBV5-1 to TRBJ1-5; 9 bases map to TRBD1. With 0 bases clipped from V and 6 bases from J, the junction kept 7 bases outside the gene matches. The V gene's germline CDR1 is SGHRS and CDR2 YFSETQ. The CDR3 loop spans 16 amino acids. The CDR3 is CASSLDGQGYGQPQHF. The CDR3 DNA reads TGCGCCAGCAGCTTGGACGGACAGGGGTACGGTCAGCCCCAGCATTTT.

The rearrangement uses TRBV29-1 and TRBJ2-5; 10 bases match TRBD1. The J call may be mistaken, given a closer DNA end match to TRBJ2-7. The CDR3 runs 12 residues. Germline CDR1 and CDR2: SQVTM and ANQGSEA. As DNA, the CDR3 is TGCAGCGCCCGGACAGGGGGGTACGAGCAGTACTTC. Translating it yields CSARTGGYEQYF.

The chain uses TRBV5-1 and TRBJ2-7; 8 bases are shared with TRBD1. J gave up 6 bases and V 4 bases, and 9 bases lay outside the gene matches. Germline CDR1 and CDR2: SGHRS and YFSETQ. The CDR3 runs 14 residues. This chain's CDR3 is CASSPRTGTVEQYF. Here the CDR3 DNA reads TGCGCCAGCAGCCCGCGGACAGGGACAGTCGAGCAGTACTTC.

Details on this clone: Other DNA sequences in this specimen translate into the identical CDR3. The CDR3 loop reads CASSLQGSTDTQYF. In nucleotides, the CDR3 is TGTGCCAGCAGCTTACAGGGAAGCACAGATACGCAGTATTTT. The J gene is TRBJ2-3, the V gene TRBV7-3; the D gene is possibly TRBD1 (5 bases). V was cut by 2 bases and J by 0 bases, with 6 bases left in between. This CDR3 region has 14 residues. CDR1 and CDR2 from the germline V gene are SGHTA and FQGTGA.

The CDR3 coding sequence is TGTGCCAGTAGTCGTTCGGGGAGCTTCTACAATGAGCAGTTCTTC. Encoded protein: CASSRSGSFYNEQFF. The gene calls are TRBV19 and TRBJ2-1, with TRBD2 as a possible D gene (5 bases). CDR1 and CDR2 from the germline V gene are LNHDA and SQIVND (reference sequence). The CDR3 consists of 15 residues. The V end lost 5 bases, the J end lost 3 bases, and 14 bases lay between the germline ends.

The chain links TRBV7-2 to TRBJ1-2; D not certain. The germline gives CDR1 SGHTA, CDR2 FQGNSA. This CDR3 is 13 amino acids long. V shed 3 bases and J shed 2 bases, with 7 bases lying between them. The CDR3 bases are TGTGCCAGCAGCTTCCAACTGAACTATGGCTACACCTTC. Residues: CASSFQLNYGYTF.

The chain joins TRBV19 to TRBJ1-1; D perhaps matches TRBD1 (6 bases). Germline V CDR1 and CDR2: LNHDA, SQIVND (reference sequence). This CDR3 comprises 14 residues. Trimming took 10 bases from V and 1 from J, leaving 16 bases between them. The CDR3 DNA sequence: TGTGCCACCGAAGGCAGGGGCCGGAACACTGAAGCTTTCTTT. Translation: CATEGRGRNTEAFF. The full variable domain, with the rest looked up from reference TRBV19 and TRBJ1-1, is DGGITQSPKYLFRKEGQNVTLSCEQNLNHDAMYWYRQDPGQGLRLIYYSQIVNDFQKGDIAEGYSVSREKKESFPLTVTSAQKNPTAFYLCATEGRGRNTEAFFGQGTRLTVV.

Only a few counts were recorded for this clone. The chain recombines TRBV19 with TRBJ2-7, with 8 bases matching TRBD1. The CDR3 contains 16 residues. The V and J ends lost 3 bases and 2 bases, in that order; junction bases with no gene match: 9. Germline values: CDR1 LNHDA, CDR2 SQIVND (reference sequence). CDR3 region: CASSMDRTGLPYEQYF. The CDR3 nucleotides read TGTGCCAGTAGTATGGATCGGACAGGGCTACCCTACGAGCAGTACTTC.

With regard to this clone: Its ends do not fully match the called genes, so a read error is possible. V is TRBV29-1 and J is TRBJ2-5, with TRBD2 matching 8 bases. CDR3 length: 14 amino acids. CDR1 and CDR2 (germline): SQVTM, ANQGSEA. This chain's CDR3 is CSARRTSLMETRYF. The CDR3 DNA reads TGCAGCGCCCGCCGGACTAGCCTTATGGAGACCCGGTACTTC.

J is TRBJ1-5 and V is TRBV6-1; D unclear. Germline V gene lookup returns CDR1 MNHNS and CDR2 SASEGT. The CDR3 has 15 amino acids. V was cut by 5 bases and J by 0 bases, with 11 bases left in between. The CDR3 DNA is TGTGCCAGCAGTCCAAGGACTAATAGCAATCAGCCCCAGCATTTT. Translated, it gives CASSPRTNSNQPQHF.

The chain employs TRBV5-1 and TRBJ2-3; D possibly corresponds to TRBD1 (6 bases). Trimming removed 5 bases from V and 0 bases from J, with 16 bases in between. The CDR3 extends over 16 amino acids. Per the germline V gene, CDR1 is SGHRS and CDR2 is YFSETQ. The CDR3: CASRPTGASSTDTQYF. In DNA, the CDR3 is TGCGCCAGCAGGCCGACAGGCGCCTCTAGCACAGATACGCAGTATTTT.

The V gene is TRBV6-1, the J gene TRBJ2-7, with TRBD2 identical over 7 bases. The CDR3 covers 14 residues. The V segment lost 3 bases and the J segment 0 bases; nucleotides outside the gene matches: 2. The germline gives CDR1 MNHNS, CDR2 SASEGT. CDR3 DNA sequence: TGTGCCAGCAGTGAGGCGGGGGTCTCCTACGAGCAGTACTTC. It codes for CASSEAGVSYEQYF.